This passage covers 20 T cell receptor beta chains from one sample sequenced in a study of blood T cell repertoires in COVID-19. The data were produced by immunoSEQ multiplex PCR, yet TCRdb's version contains in-frame clones alone and is incomplete. The data contain about 120,000 clones, approximately 83% of them singletons. Input material: peripheral blood. The receptors stem from a woman in her 70s with acute or convalescent COVID-19.

The sample holds one count of this clone. This rearrangement joins TRBV7-9 to TRBJ1-3; 12 bases map to TRBD1. CDR3 length equals 20 residues. Germline trimming cut 7 bases from V and 9 bases from J; bases unmatched to any gene: 25. Per germline, CDR1 SEHNR and CDR2 FQNEAQ (reference sequence). The CDR3 reads CASTPLGGTGGRRGLGTIYF. The DNA of the CDR3 is TGTGCCAGCACCCCACTTGGGGGGACAGGGGGCCGGAGGGGCCTCGGCACCATATATTTT. Complete variable domain (other parts from reference TRBV7-9 and TRBJ1-3): DTGVSQNPRHKITKRGQNVTFRCDPISEHNRLYWYRQTLGQGPEFLTYFQNEAQLEKSRLLSDRFSAERPKGSFSTLEIQRTEQGDSAMYLCASTPLGGTGGRRGLGTIYFGEGSWLTVV.

This clone was seen a handful of times. V is TRBV12-5 and J is TRBJ1-5; 8 bases match TRBD1. V shed 4 bases, J shed 7 bases, and the junction held 9 bases outside the gene matches. The CDR3 runs to 15 residues. The germline V gene has CDR1 LGHNT and CDR2 FRNRAP. This chain's CDR3 is CASGSVDRGGQPQHF. The CDR3, as DNA: TGTGCTAGTGGTTCAGTCGACAGGGGAGGACAGCCCCAGCATTTT. The variable domain in full, with the rest retrieved from reference TRBV12-5 and TRBJ1-5, is DARVTQTPRHKVTEMGQEVTMRCQPILGHNTVFWYRQTMMQGLELLAYFRNRAPLDDSGMPKDRFSAEMPDATLATLKIQPSEPRDSAVYFCASGSVDRGGQPQHFGDGTRLSIL.

V usage is TRBV7-2 and J usage is TRBJ2-6; no clear D. The CDR3 has 15 amino acids. The V end lost 5 bases, the J end lost 2 bases, and 10 bases lay between the germline ends. Germline V gene sequence: CDR1 SGHTA, CDR2 FQGNSA. CDR3 sequence reads: CASSPFRTGANVLTF. Here the CDR3 DNA reads TGTGCCAGCAGCCCGTTTAGAACTGGGGCCAACGTCCTGACTTTC.

The chain combines TRBV19 with TRBJ1-2; 7 positions agree with TRBD1. Germline-derived CDR1 and CDR2 are LNHDA and SQIVND (reference sequence). Trimming at V came to 2 bases and at J to 7 bases, leaving 7 bases not matched to a gene. CDR3 length equals 14 residues. CDR3 in amino acids: CASSIMEGGGGYTF. The CDR3 region has the DNA TGTGCCAGTAGTATAATGGAAGGGGGCGGTGGCTACACCTTC. Full variable domain (outside the CDR3, taken from reference TRBV19 and TRBJ1-2): DGGITQSPKYLFRKEGQNVTLSCEQNLNHDAMYWYRQDPGQGLRLIYYSQIVNDFQKGDIAEGYSVSREKKESFPLTVTSAQKNPTAFYLCASSIMEGGGGYTFGSGTRLTVV.

This clone came up once. The chain joins TRBV10-3 to TRBJ1-2, with D unresolved. V was cut by 10 bases and J by 2 bases, with 14 bases left in between. Germline assignment: CDR1 ENHRY and CDR2 SYGVKD. The CDR3 consists of 13 residues. The CDR3 sequence is CATQLTENYGYTF. The DNA for the CDR3 is TGTGCCACCCAACTAACTGAGAACTATGGCTACACCTTC.

The rearrangement links TRBV30 to TRBJ2-3; TRBD2 aligns across 8 bases. Germline CDR1 GTSNPN, CDR2 SVGIG (reference sequence). V lost 3 bases, J lost 4 bases, and 6 bases stayed unmatched. The CDR3 extends over 14 amino acids. CDR3 in DNA: TGTGCCTGGAGCTACAGCGGGGGTTCAGATACGCAGTATTTT. Translating it yields CAWSYSGGSDTQYF.

The rearrangement joins TRBV5-4 to TRBJ1-4; TRBD1 agrees at 9 bases. The CDR3 is 15 amino acids. The V gene end was trimmed by 4 bases and the J gene end by 7 bases; junction bases not matched to a gene: 8. The germline V gene has CDR1 SGHNT and CDR2 YYREEE (reference sequence). In DNA, the CDR3 is TGTGCCAGCAGCGCGACAGGGGGGTTAGGTGAAAAACTGTTTTTT. It codes for CASSATGGLGEKLFF.

This chain joins TRBV12-5 and TRBJ1-1; D is ambiguous. CDR3 length equals 14 residues. The germline V and J ends were trimmed by 4 bases and 8 bases, with 17 bases remaining between them. Germline-derived CDR1 and CDR2 are LGHNT and FRNRAP. The CDR3, as DNA: TGTGCTAGTGGTTCTACGGGAGAGGGCGCCGAAGCTTTCTTT. Translating it yields CASGSTGEGAEAFF. Full variable domain (remainder filled in from reference TRBV12-5 and TRBJ1-1): DARVTQTPRHKVTEMGQEVTMRCQPILGHNTVFWYRQTMMQGLELLAYFRNRAPLDDSGMPKDRFSAEMPDATLATLKIQPSEPRDSAVYFCASGSTGEGAEAFFGQGTRLTVV.

The chain has TRBV9 and TRBJ2-1; TRBD1 aligns across 10 bases. J was trimmed by 5 bases and V by 4 bases; bases with no gene match: 6. CDR1 is SGDLS and CDR2 is YYNGEE in the germline V gene. The CDR3 totals 15 residues. The CDR3 nucleotides read TGTGCCAGCAGCATGACAGGGGGCACACACAATGAGCAGTTCTTC. This translates into CASSMTGGTHNEQFF.

As to this clone: At one of its ends the junction is not consistent with the germline gene, which may arise from a read error. The gene calls are TRBV2 and TRBJ1-2; TRBD1 agrees at 7 bases. The CDR3 is made up of 13 amino acids. Germline assignment: CDR1 SNHLY and CDR2 FYNNEI. The CDR3 reads CASRVQGLAHLVF. CDR3 DNA: TGTGCCAGCAGGGTACAGGGGCTCGCACATTTGGTCTTC.

This clone was counted a few times. The chain carries TRBV19 and TRBJ2-7, with 8 bases fitting TRBD1. This CDR3 comprises 10 residues. Germline lookup yields CDR1 LNHDA and CDR2 SQIVND (reference sequence). CDR3 sequence: CASRGQEWAV. The DNA of the CDR3 is TGTGCCAGTAGGGGACAGGAATGGGCCGTC.

This clone came up once. V is TRBV19 and J is TRBJ1-3; D ambiguous. CDR1 LNHDA and CDR2 SQIVND come from the germline V gene (reference sequence). The CDR3 loop spans 14 amino acids. V was clipped by 3 bases and J by 0 bases, with 6 bases between them. In DNA form, the CDR3 reads TGTGCCAGTAGTATTCCGGGCTCTGGAAACACCATATATTTT. This codes for CASSIPGSGNTIYF.

This chain connects TRBV19 to TRBJ1-2, with 7 bases identical to TRBD1. The CDR3 sequence is 15 residues long. Trimming at V came to 5 bases and at J to 2 bases, leaving 8 bases not matched to a gene. Germline loops: CDR1 LNHDA, CDR2 SQIVND (reference sequence). CDR3: CASSGSPGQNYGYTF. The CDR3 region has the DNA TGTGCCAGTAGTGGCAGTCCGGGACAGAACTATGGCTACACCTTC. The whole variable domain, remainder taken from reference TRBV19 and TRBJ1-2, is DGGITQSPKYLFRKEGQNVTLSCEQNLNHDAMYWYRQDPGQGLRLIYYSQIVNDFQKGDIAEGYSVSREKKESFPLTVTSAQKNPTAFYLCASSGSPGQNYGYTFGSGTRLTVV.

This clone was recorded once. The V call is TRBV25-1, the J call TRBJ1-2; D is ambiguous. Per germline, CDR1 MGHDK and CDR2 SYGVNS. The CDR3 spans 12 residues. The ends were cut back, 4 bases at V and 5 bases at J, with 8 bases in the middle. The CDR3 nucleotides read TGTGCCAGCAGTGCATCCCAGTATGGCTACACCTTC. It yields the protein CASSASQYGYTF.

The chain uses TRBV7-2 and TRBJ1-2, with 9 bases lining up with TRBD1. Germline lookup yields CDR1 SGHTA and CDR2 FQGNSA. This CDR3 has 15 amino acids. V lost 5 bases to trimming and J lost 4 bases; unmatched junction nucleotides: 8. The CDR3 nucleotides are TGTGCCAGCAGCGCTAGACAGGGGGTGCCCTATGGCTACACCTTC. Translating gives CASSARQGVPYGYTF.

This chain connects TRBV7-9 to TRBJ2-1; perhaps TRBD1 as D (6 bases). In germline, CDR1 is SEHNR, CDR2 FQNEAQ (reference sequence). The CDR3 length is 16 residues. V lost 5 bases, J lost 4 bases, and 18 bases lay in between. The CDR3 DNA reads TGTGCCAGCAGCGCCTCGTCCAATAGGGGGTACAATGAGCAGTTCTTC. This gives the protein CASSASSNRGYNEQFF.

This chain uses TRBV7-9 with TRBJ1-1, with D perhaps matching TRBD1 (5 bases). V lost 3 bases, J lost 7 bases, and 15 bases lay in between. Per the germline V gene, CDR1 is SEHNR and CDR2 is FQNEAQ (reference sequence). This CDR3 contains 14 residues. DNA for the CDR3: TGTGCCAGCAGCTTGGAGGGGCGCCGCGGTGAAGCTTTCTTT. Translating it yields CASSLEGRRGEAFF.

V usage is TRBV18 and J usage is TRBJ1-5; D unclear. V lost 4 bases and J 7 bases, leaving 8 bases between the germline ends. The CDR3 length is 12 residues. Per germline, CDR1 KGHSH and CDR2 LQKENI. CDR3 region: CASSLDTQPQHF. The CDR3 bases are TGTGCCAGCTCACTTGACACCCAGCCCCAGCATTTT.

The rearrangement links TRBV19 to TRBJ1-4, with D possibly being TRBD1 (6 bases). The germline V gene has CDR1 LNHDA and CDR2 SQIVND (reference sequence). V gave up 3 bases and J gave up 8 bases, with 22 bases separating them. The CDR3 spans 17 residues. Written as DNA, the CDR3 is TGTGCCAGTAGTATCGGGCAGGGGCCTTACTCGGGGGAAAAACTGTTTTTT. It codes for CASSIGQGPYSGEKLFF.

This clone was seen just once. J is TRBJ2-2 and V is TRBV24-1, with D perhaps TRBD1 (5 bases). This CDR3 has 16 amino acids. Trimming pared 3 bases from V and 0 bases from J, leaving 10 bases between. CDR1 is KGHDR, CDR2 SFDVKD, per germline. The CDR3 protein is CATSDRAGTNTGELFF. The CDR3, as DNA: TGTGCCACCAGTGATCGAGCAGGGACGAACACCGGGGAGCTGTTTTTT.